The entry below describes one T cell receptor (beta chain). The data belong to a study of blood T cell repertoires in COVID-19. The overall study: Sources were T cells, B-cell-depleted T cells, or PBMCs; the material itself was cDNA or gDNA.

V shed 4 bases, J shed 2 bases, and the junction held 5 bases outside the gene matches. This CDR3 is built from 16 residues. Germline assignment: CDR1 SGHRS and CDR2 YFSETQ. Some clones are missing from TCRdb's copy, which holds only in-frame ones; the method was immunoSEQ multiplex PCR. Here the sample spans 210,000 or so clones, roughly 86% being singletons. The sequence came from a woman aged 45 to 65 with active or convalescent COVID-19. The chain recombines TRBV5-1 with TRBJ2-2; 10 positions agree with TRBD2. Sequences were obtained from peripheral blood. The CDR3, as DNA: TGCGCCAGCAGCCTGGGGACTAGCGTAAACACCGGGGAGCTGTTTTTT. Its protein is CASSLGTSVNTGELFF.